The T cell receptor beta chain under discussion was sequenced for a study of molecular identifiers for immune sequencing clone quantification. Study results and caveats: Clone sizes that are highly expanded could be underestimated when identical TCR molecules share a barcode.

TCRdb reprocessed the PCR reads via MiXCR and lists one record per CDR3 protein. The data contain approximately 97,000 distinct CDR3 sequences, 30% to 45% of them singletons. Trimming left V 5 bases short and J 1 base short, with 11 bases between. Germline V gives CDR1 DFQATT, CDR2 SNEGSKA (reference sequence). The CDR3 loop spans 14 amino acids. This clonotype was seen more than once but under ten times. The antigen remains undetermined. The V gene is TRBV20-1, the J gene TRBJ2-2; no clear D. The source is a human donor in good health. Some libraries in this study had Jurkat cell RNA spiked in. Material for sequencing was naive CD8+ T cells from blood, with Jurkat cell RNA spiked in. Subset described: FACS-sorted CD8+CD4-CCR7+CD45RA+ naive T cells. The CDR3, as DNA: TGCAGTGCTCCAGACCCCAGGAACACCGGGGAGCTGTTTTTT. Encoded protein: CSAPDPRNTGELFF.